This T cell receptor beta chain was documented in a study of blood T cells in healthy people across ages. Study-wide points: Relative to aged donors, long-lived donors carried more naive CD4+ cells and displayed higher diversity. Per million T cells, the diversity of TCR beta decreased roughly linearly as age advanced.

Trimming removed 6 bases at V and 5 bases at J, with 5 bases between. CDR3 length equals 10 residues. Whenever a sample was processed, at least 7 million PBMCs were isolated. This clonotype was detected many times. Its antigen is not known. A second PCR, run for about 6 to 11 cycles, used a sample-barcoded 5' primer plus a J-beta primer mix. No fewer than 2.5 million CDR3-containing paired-end reads came from each sample. TCRdb analysed the 5' RACE reads with MiXCR anew, one entry per CDR3 protein. The sample holds fewer than 2,000,000 distinct CDR3 sequences, 39% seen once. V is TRBV12-3 or TRBV12-4 and J is TRBJ2-7; tentative D call: TRBD2 (5 bases). This receptor was identified in a human donor in good health. Sequencing input: blood. In nucleotides, the CDR3 is TGTGCCAGCAGCGGGAACGAGCAGTACTTC. Its protein product is CASSGNEQYF.